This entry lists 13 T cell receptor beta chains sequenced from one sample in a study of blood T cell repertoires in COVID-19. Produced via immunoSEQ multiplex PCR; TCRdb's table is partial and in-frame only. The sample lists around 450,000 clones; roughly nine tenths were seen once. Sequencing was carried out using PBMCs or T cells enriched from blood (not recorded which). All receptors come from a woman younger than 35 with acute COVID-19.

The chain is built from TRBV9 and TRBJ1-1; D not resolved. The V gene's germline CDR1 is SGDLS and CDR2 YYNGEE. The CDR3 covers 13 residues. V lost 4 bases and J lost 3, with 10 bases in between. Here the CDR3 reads CASSSRSDTEAFF. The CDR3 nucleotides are TGTGCCAGCAGCTCCCGATCGGACACTGAAGCTTTCTTT.

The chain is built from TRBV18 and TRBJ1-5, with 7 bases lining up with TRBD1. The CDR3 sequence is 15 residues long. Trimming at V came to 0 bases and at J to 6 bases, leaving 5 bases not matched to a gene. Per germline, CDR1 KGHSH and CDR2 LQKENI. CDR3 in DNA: TGTGCCAGCTCACCACCGGAGGGGGCAGGTCAGCCCCAGCATTTT. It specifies CASSPPEGAGQPQHF.

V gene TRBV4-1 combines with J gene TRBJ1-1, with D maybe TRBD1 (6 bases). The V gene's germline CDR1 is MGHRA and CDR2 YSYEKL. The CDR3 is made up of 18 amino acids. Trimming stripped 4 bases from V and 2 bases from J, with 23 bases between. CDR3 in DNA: TGCGCCAGCAGCCCTTACCCGACAGGTTTAATCCAAAACACTGAAGCTTTCTTT. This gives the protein CASSPYPTGLIQNTEAFF.

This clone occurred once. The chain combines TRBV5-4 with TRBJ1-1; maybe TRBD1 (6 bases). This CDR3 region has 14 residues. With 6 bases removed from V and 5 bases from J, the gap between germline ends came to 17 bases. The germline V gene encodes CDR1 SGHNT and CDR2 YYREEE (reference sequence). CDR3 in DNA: TGTGCCAGCATCTCGGAGAAGGGGGTAACTGAAGCTTTCTTT. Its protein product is CASISEKGVTEAFF.

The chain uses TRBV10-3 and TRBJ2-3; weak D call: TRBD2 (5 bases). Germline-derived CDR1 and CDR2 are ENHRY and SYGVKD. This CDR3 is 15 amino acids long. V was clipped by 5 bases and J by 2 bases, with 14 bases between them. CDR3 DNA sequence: TGTGCCATCAGTCCCGGGGTAAAGTTCACAGATACGCAGTATTTT. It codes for CAISPGVKFTDTQYF.

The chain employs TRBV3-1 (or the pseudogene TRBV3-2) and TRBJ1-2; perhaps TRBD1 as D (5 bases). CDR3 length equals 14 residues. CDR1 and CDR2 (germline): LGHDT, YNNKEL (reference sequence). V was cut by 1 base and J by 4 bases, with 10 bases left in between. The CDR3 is CASSQGGGRYGYTF. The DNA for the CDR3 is TGTGCCAGCAGCCAAGGCGGGGGACGCTATGGCTACACCTTC.

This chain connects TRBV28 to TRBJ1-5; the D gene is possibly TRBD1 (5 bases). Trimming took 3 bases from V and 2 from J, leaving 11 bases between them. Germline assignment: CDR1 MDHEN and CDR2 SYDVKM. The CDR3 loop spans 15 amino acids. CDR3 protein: CASSFQGNGNQPQHF. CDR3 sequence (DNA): TGTGCCAGCAGTTTCCAGGGAAACGGCAATCAGCCCCAGCATTTT.

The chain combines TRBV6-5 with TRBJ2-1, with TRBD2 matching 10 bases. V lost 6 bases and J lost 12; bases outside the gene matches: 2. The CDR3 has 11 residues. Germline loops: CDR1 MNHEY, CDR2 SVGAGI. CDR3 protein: CASSSSGGQFF. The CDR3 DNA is TGTGCCAGCAGCTCTAGCGGGGGGCAGTTCTTC.

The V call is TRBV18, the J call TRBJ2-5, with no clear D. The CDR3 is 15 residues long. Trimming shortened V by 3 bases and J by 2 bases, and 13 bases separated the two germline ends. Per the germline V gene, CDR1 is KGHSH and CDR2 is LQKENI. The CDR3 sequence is CASSPTTRKQETQYF. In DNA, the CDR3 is TGTGCCAGCTCACCTACGACACGAAAACAAGAGACCCAGTACTTC. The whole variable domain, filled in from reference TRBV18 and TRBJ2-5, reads NAGVMQNPRHLVRRRGQEARLRCSPMKGHSHVYWYRQLPEEGLKFMVYLQKENIIDESGMPKERFSAEFPKEGPSILRIQQVVRGDSAAYFCASSPTTRKQETQYFGPGTRLLVL.

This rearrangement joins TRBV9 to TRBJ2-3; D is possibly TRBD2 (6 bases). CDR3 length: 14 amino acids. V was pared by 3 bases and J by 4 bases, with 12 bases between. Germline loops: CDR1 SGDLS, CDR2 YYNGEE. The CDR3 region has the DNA TGTGCCAGCAGCGATCTCGGGAGTGCAGATACGCAGTATTTT. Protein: CASSDLGSADTQYF.

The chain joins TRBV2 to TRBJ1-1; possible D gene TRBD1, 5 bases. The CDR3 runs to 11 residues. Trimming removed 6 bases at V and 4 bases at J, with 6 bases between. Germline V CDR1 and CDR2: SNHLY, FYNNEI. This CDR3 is CASRRGTEAFF. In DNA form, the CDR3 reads TGTGCCAGCAGAAGGGGCACTGAAGCTTTCTTT.

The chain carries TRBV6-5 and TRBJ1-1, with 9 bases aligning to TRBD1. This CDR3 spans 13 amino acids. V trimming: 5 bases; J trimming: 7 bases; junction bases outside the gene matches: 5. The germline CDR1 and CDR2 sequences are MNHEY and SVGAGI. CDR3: CASSNRGPGEAFF. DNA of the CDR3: TGTGCCAGCAGTAACAGGGGGCCGGGTGAAGCTTTCTTT.

Here the CDR3 reads CASSSGLANTDTQYF. The DNA of the CDR3 is TGTGCCAGCAGCAGTGGACTAGCGAACACAGATACGCAGTATTTT. This chain joins TRBV7-8 and TRBJ2-3, with 9 bases matching TRBD2. Germline CDR1 reads SGHVS; CDR2 reads FQNEAQ. Losses at the gene ends were 5 bases for V and 2 bases for J; bases not matched to a gene: 5. The CDR3 extends over 15 amino acids. Full variable domain (outside the CDR3, taken from reference TRBV7-8 and TRBJ2-3): GAGVSQSPRYKVAKRGQDVALRCDPISGHVSLFWYQQALGQGPEFLTYFQNEAQLDKSGLPSDRFFAERPEGSVSTLKIQRTQQEDSAVYLCASSSGLANTDTQYFGPGTRLTVL.